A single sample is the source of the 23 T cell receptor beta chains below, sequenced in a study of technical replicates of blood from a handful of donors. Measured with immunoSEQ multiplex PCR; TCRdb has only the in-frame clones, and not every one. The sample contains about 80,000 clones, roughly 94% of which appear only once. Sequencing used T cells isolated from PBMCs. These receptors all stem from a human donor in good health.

The CDR3 sequence: CASSVVRGGLAGDNEQFF. CDR3 coding DNA: TGTGCCAGCAGCGTAGTAAGGGGGGGACTAGCGGGAGACAATGAGCAGTTCTTC. The chain recombines TRBV9 with TRBJ2-1; TRBD2 matches 14 bases. The CDR3 totals 18 residues. V trimming: 0 bases; J trimming: 5 bases; junction bases outside the gene matches: 7. Germline V gene lookup returns CDR1 SGDLS and CDR2 YYNGEE.

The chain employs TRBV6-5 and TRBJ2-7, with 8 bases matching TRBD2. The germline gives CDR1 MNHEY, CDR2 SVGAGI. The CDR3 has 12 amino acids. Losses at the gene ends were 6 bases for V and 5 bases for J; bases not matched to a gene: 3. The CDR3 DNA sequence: TGTGCCAGCAGCACGGGACTAGACGAGCAGTACTTC. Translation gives CASSTGLDEQYF.

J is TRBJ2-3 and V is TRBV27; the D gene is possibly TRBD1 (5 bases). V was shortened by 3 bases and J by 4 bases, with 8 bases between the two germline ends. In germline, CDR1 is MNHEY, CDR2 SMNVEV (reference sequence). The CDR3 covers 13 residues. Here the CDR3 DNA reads TGTGCCAGCAGTTTCAAGGGGTCAGATACGCAGTATTTT. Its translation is CASSFKGSDTQYF.

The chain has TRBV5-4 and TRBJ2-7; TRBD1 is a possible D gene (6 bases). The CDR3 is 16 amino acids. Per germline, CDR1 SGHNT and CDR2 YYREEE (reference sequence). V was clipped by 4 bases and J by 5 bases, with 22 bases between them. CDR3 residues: CASSPPLRGVPDEQYF. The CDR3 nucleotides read TGTGCCAGCAGCCCACCCCTCAGGGGTGTCCCTGACGAGCAGTACTTC.

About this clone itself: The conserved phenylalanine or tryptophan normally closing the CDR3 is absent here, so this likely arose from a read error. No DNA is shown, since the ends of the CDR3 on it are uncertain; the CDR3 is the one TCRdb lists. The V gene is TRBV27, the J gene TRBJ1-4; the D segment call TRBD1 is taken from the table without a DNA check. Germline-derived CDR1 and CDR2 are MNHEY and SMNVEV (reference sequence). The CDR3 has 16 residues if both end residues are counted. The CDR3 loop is CASRNSPGQGFGNSLI.

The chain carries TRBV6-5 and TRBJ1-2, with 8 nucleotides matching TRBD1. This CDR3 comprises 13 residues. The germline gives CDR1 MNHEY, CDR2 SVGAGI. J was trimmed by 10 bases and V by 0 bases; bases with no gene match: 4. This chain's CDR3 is CASSYSKGQDYTF. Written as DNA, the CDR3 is TGTGCCAGCAGTTACTCGAAGGGACAGGACTACACCTTC.

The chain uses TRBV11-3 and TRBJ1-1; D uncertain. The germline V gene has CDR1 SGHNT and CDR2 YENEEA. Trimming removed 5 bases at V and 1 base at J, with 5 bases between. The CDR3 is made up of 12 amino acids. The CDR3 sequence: CASSPRNTEAFF. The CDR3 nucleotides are TGTGCCAGCAGCCCTCGGAACACTGAAGCTTTCTTT.

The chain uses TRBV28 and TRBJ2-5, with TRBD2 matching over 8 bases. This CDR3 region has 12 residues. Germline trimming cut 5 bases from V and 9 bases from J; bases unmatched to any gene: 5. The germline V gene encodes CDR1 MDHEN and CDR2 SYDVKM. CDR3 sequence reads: CASSQGLGAQYF. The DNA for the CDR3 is TGTGCCAGCAGTCAGGGACTAGGGGCCCAGTACTTC.

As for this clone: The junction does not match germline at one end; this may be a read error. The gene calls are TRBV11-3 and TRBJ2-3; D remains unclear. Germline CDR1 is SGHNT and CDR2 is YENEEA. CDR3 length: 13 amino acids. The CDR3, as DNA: TGTGCCAGCAGCTTAGATTTGAGTAGCTACACTCATTTT. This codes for CASSLDLSSYTHF.

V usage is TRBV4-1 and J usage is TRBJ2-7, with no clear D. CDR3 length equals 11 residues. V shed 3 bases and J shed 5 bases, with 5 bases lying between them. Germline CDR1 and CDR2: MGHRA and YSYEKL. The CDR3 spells CASSHANEQYF. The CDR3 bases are TGCGCCAGCAGCCATGCGAACGAGCAGTACTTC.

CDR3 coding DNA: TGTGCCATCGGACAGGGGGACACCATATATTTT. Translating gives CAIGQGDTIYF. The chain uses TRBV10-3 and TRBJ1-3; 10 bases are shared with TRBD1. The germline V gene encodes CDR1 ENHRY and CDR2 SYGVKD. V was clipped by 8 bases and J by 8 bases; unmatched bases: 0. The CDR3 has 11 amino acids.

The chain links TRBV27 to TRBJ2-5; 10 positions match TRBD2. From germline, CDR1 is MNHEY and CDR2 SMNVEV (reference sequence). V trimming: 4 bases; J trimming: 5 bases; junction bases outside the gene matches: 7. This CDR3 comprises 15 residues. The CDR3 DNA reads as TGTGCCAGCAGTTCAGGACTAGCGGTGGGGGAGACCCAGTACTTC. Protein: CASSSGLAVGETQYF.

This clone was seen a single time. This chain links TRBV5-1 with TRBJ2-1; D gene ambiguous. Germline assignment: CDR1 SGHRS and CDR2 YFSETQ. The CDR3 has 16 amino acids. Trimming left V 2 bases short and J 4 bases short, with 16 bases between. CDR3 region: CASSFRWVAEYNEQFF. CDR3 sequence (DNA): TGCGCCAGCAGCTTTAGATGGGTAGCCGAATACAATGAGCAGTTCTTC.

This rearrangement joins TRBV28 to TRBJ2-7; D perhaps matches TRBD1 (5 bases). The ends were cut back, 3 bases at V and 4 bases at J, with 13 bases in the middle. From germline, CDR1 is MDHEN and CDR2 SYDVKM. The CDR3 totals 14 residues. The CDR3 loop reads CASSFHRYGYEQYF. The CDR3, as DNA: TGTGCCAGCAGTTTCCACAGGTACGGGTACGAGCAGTACTTC.

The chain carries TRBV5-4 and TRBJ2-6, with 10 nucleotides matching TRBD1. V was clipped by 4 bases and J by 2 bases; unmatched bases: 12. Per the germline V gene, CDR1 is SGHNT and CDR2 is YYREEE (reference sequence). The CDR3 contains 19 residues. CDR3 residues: CASSRPTGGDLTGANVLTF. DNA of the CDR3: TGTGCCAGCAGCAGGCCGACAGGGGGCGATCTCACTGGGGCCAACGTCCTGACTTTC. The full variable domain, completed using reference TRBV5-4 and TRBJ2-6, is ETGVTQSPTHLIKTRGQQVTLRCSSQSGHNTVSWYQQALGQGPQFIFQYYREEENGRGNFPPRFSGLQFPNYSSELNVNALELDDSALYLCASSRPTGGDLTGANVLTFGAGSRLTVL.

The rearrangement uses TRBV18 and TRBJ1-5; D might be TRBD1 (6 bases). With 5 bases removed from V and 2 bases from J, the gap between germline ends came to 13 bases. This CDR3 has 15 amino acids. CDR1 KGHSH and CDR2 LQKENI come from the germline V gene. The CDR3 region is CASSVSGARNQPQHF. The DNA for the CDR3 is TGTGCCAGCTCAGTCTCAGGGGCTCGCAATCAGCCCCAGCATTTT.

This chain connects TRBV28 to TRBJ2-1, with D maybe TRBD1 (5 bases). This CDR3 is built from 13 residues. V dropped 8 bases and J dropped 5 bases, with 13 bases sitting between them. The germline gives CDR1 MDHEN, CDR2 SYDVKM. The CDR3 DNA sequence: TGTGCCAGCGAGAGGCAGGGCCACAATGAGCAGTTCTTC. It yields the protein CASERQGHNEQFF. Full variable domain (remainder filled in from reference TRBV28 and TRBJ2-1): DVKVTQSSRYLVKRTGEKVFLECVQDMDHENMFWYRQDPGLGLRLIYFSYDVKMKEKGDIPEGYSVSREKKERFSLILESASTNQTSMYLCASERQGHNEQFFGPGTRLTVL.

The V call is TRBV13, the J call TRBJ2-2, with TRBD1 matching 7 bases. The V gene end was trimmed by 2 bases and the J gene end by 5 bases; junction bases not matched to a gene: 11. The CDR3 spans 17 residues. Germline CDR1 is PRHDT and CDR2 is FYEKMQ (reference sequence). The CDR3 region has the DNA TGTGCCAGCAGCTTAAGCTTACAGGGGTTCGTGACCGGGGAGCTGTTTTTT. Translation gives CASSLSLQGFVTGELFF.

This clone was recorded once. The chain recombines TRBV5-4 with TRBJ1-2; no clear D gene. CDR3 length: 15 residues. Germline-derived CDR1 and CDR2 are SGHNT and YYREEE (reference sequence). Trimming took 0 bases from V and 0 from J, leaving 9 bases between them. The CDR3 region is CASSLVEGANYGYTF. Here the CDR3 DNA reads TGTGCCAGCAGCTTGGTGGAGGGAGCTAACTATGGCTACACCTTC.

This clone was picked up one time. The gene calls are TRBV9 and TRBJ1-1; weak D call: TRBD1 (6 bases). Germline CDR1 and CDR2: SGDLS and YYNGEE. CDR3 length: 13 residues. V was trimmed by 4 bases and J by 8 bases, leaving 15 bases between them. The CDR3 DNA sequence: TGTGCCAGCAGCCTTAACTTTGGGACAGAAGCTTTCTTT. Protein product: CASSLNFGTEAFF.

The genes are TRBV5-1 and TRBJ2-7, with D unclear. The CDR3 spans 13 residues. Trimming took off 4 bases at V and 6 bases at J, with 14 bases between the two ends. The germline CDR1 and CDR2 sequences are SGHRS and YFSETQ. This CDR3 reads CASSPLGVSEQYF. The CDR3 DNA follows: TGCGCCAGCAGCCCCCTAGGAGTTTCCGAGCAGTACTTC. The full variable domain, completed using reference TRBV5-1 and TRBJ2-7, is KAGVTQTPRYLIKTRGQQVTLSCSPISGHRSVSWYQQTPGQGLQFLFEYFSETQRNKGNFPGRFSGRQFSNSRSEMNVSTLELGDSALYLCASSPLGVSEQYFGPGTRLTVT.

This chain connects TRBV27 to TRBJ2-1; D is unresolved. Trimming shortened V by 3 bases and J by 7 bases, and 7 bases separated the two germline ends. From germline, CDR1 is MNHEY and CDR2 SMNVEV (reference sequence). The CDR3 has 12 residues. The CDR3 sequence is CASSLAENEQFF. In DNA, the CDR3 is TGTGCCAGCAGTTTGGCCGAAAATGAGCAGTTCTTC.

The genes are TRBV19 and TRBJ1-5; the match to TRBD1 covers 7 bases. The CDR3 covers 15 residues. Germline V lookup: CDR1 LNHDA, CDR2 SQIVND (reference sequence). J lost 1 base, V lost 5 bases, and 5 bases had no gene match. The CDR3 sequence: CASSPGTASNQPQHF. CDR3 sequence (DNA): TGTGCCAGTAGTCCGGGGACAGCGAGCAATCAGCCCCAGCATTTT.